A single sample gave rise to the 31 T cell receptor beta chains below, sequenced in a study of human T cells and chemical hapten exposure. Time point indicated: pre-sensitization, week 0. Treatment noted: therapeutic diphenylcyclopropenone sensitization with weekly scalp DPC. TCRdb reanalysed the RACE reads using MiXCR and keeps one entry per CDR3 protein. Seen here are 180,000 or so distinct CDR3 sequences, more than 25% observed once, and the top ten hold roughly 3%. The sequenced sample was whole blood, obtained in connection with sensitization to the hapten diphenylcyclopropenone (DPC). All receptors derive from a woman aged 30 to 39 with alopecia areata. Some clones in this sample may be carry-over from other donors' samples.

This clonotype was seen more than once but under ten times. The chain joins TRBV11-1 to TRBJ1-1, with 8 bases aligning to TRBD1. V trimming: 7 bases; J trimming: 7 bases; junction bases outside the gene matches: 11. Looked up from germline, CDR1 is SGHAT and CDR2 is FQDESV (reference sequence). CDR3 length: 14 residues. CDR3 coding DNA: TGTGCCAGCATCAGACAGGGGCGGGAGAATGAAGCTTTCTTT. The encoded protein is CASIRQGRENEAFF.

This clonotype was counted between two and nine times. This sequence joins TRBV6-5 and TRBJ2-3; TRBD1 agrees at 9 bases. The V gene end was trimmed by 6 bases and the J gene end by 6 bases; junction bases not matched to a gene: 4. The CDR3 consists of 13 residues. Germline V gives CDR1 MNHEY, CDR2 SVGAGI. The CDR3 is CASRQGAADTQYF. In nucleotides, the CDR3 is TGTGCCAGCAGACAGGGGGCAGCTGATACGCAGTATTTT.

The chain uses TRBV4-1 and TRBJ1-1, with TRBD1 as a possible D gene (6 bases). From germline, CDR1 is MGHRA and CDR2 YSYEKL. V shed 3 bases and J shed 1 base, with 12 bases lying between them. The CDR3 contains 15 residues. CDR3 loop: CASSHFTGTNTEAFF. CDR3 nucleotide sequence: TGCGCCAGCAGCCATTTTACAGGGACGAACACTGAAGCTTTCTTT.

CDR3 sequence: CASSQTGGIGELFF. The DNA for the CDR3 is TGTGCCAGCAGCCAAACAGGGGGCATCGGGGAGCTGTTTTTT. The V and J genes are TRBV6-5 and TRBJ2-2, with 9 positions matching TRBD1. The CDR3 length is 14 residues. Germline V gene lookup returns CDR1 MNHEY and CDR2 SVGAGI. Germline trimming cut 6 bases from V and 7 bases from J; bases unmatched to any gene: 6.

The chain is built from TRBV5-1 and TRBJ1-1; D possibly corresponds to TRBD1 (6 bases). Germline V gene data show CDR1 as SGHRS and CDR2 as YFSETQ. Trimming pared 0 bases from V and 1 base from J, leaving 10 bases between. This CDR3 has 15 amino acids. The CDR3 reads CASSLARTANTEAFF. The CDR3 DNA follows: TGCGCCAGCAGCTTGGCCAGGACAGCGAACACTGAAGCTTTCTTT.

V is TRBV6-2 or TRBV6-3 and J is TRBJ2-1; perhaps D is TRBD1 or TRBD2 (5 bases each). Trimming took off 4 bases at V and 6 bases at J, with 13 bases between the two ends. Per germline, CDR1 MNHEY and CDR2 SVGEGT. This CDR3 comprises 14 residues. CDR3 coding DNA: TGTGCCAGCAGTTTAGTCCCAGGGACCAATGAGCAGTTCTTC. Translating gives CASSLVPGTNEQFF.

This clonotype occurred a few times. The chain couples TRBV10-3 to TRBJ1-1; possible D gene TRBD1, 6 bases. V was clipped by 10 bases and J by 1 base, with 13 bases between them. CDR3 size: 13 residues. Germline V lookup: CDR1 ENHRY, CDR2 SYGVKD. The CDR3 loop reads CATSPTGNTEAFF. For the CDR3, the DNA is TGTGCCACGAGCCCGACAGGGAACACTGAAGCTTTCTTT.

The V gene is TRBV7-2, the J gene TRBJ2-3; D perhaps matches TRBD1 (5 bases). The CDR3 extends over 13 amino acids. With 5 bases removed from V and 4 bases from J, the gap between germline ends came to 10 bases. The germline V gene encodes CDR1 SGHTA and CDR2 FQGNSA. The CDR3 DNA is TGTGCCAGCAGCCCAGGGTTCCCAGATACGCAGTATTTT. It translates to CASSPGFPDTQYF. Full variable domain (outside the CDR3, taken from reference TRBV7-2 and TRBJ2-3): GAGVSQSPSNKVTEKGKDVELRCDPISGHTALYWYRQSLGQGLEFLIYFQGNSAPDKSGLPSDRFSAERTGGSVSTLTIQRTQQEDSAVYLCASSPGFPDTQYFGPGTRLTVL.

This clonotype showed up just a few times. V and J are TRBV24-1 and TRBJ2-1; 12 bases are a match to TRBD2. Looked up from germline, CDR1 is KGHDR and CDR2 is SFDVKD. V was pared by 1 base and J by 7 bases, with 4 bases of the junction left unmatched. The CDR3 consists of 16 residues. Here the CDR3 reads CATSDFTTSGSNEQFF. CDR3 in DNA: TGTGCCACCAGTGATTTTACGACTAGCGGGAGTAATGAGCAGTTCTTC.

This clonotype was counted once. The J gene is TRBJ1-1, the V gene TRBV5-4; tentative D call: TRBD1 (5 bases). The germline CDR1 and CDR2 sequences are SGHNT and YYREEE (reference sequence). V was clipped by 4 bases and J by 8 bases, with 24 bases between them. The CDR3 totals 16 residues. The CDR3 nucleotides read TGTGCCAGCAGCCGGGTTCCCAATGGGGCAGGGAAGGAAGCTTTCTTT. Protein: CASSRVPNGAGKEAFF.

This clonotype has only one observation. The CDR3 bases are TGTGCCAGCAGTGCCACCCCCGTATTGGGGGATTATGGCTACACCTTC. This encodes CASSATPVLGDYGYTF. V usage is TRBV6-6 and J usage is TRBJ1-2; the D gene is possibly TRBD1 (5 bases). The V end lost 5 bases, the J end lost 5 bases, and 21 bases lay between the germline ends. Germline V gene sequence: CDR1 MNHNY, CDR2 SVGAGI (reference sequence). CDR3 size: 16 residues.

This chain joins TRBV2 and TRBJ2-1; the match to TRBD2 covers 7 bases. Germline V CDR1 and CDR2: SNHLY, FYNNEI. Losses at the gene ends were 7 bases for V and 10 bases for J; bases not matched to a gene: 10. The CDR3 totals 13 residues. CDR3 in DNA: TGTGCCAGCAACGAGCGGGGTCTATCGGAGCAGTTCTTC. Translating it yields CASNERGLSEQFF. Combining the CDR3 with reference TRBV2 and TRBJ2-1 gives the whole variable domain EPEVTQTPSHQVTQMGQEVILRCVPISNHLYFYWYRQILGQKVEFLVSFYNNEISEKSEIFDDQFSVERPDGSNFTLKIRSTKLEDSAMYFCASNERGLSEQFFGPGTRLTVL.

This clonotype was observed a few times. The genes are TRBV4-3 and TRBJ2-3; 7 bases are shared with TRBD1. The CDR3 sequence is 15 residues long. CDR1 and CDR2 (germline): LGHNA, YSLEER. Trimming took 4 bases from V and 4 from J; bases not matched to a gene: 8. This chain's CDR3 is CASSLTGSAPDTQYF. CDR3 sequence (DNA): TGCGCCAGCAGCCTGACAGGGTCGGCCCCAGATACGCAGTATTTT.

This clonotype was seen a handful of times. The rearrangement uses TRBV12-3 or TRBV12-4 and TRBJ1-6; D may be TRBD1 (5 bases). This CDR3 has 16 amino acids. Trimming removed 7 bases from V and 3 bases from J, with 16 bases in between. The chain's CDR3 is CASTLSGTFYNSPLHF. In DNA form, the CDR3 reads TGTGCCAGCACCTTATCAGGGACCTTCTATAATTCACCCCTCCACTTT.

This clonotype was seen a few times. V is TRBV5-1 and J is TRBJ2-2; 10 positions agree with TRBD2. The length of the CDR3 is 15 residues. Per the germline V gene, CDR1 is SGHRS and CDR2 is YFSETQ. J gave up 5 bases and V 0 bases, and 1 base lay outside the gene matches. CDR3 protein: CASSLASGRTGELFF. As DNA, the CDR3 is TGCGCCAGCAGCTTGGCTAGCGGGAGAACCGGGGAGCTGTTTTTT.

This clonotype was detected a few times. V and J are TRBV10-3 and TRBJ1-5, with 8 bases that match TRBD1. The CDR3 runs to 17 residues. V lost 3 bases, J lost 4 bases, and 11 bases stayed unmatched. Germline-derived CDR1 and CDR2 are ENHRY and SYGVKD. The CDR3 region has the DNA TGTGCCATCAGTGAAGGAAGGACAGGGAGGAGAAATCAGCCCCAGCATTTT. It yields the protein CAISEGRTGRRNQPQHF.

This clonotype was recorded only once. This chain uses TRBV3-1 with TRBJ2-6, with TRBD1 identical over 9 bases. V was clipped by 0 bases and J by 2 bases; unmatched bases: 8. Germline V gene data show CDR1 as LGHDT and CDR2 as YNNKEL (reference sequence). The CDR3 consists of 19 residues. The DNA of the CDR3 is TGTGCCAGCAGCCAAGATGGAGGACAGGGGCTCACTGGGGCCAACGTCCTGACTTTC. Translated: CASSQDGGQGLTGANVLTF.

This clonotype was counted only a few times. CDR3 residues: CATRYEASNEKLFF. Written as DNA, the CDR3 is TGTGCCACCAGGTACGAGGCCTCTAATGAAAAACTGTTTTTT. The chain joins TRBV28 to TRBJ1-4; the D is unclear. From germline, CDR1 is MDHEN and CDR2 SYDVKM. V was clipped by 10 bases and J by 3 bases, with 15 bases between them. This CDR3 has 14 amino acids.

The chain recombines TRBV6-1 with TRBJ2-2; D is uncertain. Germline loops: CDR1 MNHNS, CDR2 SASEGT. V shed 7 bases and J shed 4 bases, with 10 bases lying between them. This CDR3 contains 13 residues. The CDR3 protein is CASTKRSTGELFF. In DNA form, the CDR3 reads TGTGCCAGCACCAAAAGGAGCACCGGGGAGCTGTTTTTT.

The CDR3 nucleotides read TGTGCCAGCAGTTCCAGGACAGGGGGATACAATGAGCAGTTCTTC. It specifies CASSSRTGGYNEQFF. V is TRBV6-5 and J is TRBJ2-1; 10 bases are a match to TRBD1. CDR3 size: 15 residues. Unmatched junction bases numbered 4, after V lost 4 bases and J lost 4 bases. Germline assignment: CDR1 MNHEY and CDR2 SVGAGI.

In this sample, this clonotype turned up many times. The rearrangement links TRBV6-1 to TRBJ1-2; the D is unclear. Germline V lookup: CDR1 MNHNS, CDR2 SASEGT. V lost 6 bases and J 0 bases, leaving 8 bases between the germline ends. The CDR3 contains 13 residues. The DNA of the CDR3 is TGTGCCAGCAGCGTAACAGCTAACTATGGCTACACCTTC. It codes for CASSVTANYGYTF.

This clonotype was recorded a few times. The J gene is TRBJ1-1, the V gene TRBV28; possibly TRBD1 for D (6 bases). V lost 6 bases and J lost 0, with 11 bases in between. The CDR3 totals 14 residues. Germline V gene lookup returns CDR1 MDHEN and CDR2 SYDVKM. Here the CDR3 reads CASRWGGLNTEAFF. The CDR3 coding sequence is TGTGCCAGCAGGTGGGGGGGCTTGAACACTGAAGCTTTCTTT.

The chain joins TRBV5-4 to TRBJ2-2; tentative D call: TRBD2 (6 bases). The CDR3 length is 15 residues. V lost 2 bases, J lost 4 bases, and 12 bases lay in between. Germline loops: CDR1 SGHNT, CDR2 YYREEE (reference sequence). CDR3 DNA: TGTGCCAGCAGCTTCATGGGGGGAGCCACCGGGGAGCTGTTTTTT. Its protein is CASSFMGGATGELFF.

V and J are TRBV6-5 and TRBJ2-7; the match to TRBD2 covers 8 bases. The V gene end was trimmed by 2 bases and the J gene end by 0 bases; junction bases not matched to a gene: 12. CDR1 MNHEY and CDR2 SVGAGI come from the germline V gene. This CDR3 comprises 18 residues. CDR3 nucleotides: TGTGCCAGCAGTTACAGGGGCAGGGGCGGGGGGCCCTCCTACGAGCAGTACTTC. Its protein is CASSYRGRGGGPSYEQYF.

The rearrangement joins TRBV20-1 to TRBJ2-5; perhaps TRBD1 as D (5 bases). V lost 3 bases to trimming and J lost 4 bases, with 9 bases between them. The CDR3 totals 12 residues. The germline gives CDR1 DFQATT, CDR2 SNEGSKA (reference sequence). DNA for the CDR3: TGCAGTGCTAGCGGGCAGGGAGAGACCCAGTACTTC. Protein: CSASGQGETQYF.

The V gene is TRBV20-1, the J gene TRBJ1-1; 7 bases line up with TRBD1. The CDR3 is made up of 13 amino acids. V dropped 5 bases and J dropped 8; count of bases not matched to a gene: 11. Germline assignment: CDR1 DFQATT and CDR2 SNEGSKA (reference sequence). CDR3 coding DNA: TGCAGTGCTCCCGGGACAGTAAAATTCGAAGCTTTCTTT. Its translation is CSAPGTVKFEAFF.

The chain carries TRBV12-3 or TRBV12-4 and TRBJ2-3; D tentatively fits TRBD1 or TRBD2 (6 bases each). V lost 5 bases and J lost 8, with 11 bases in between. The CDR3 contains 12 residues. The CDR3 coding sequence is TGTGCCAGCAGTCGCCGGGGGCCTACGCAGTATTTT. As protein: CASSRRGPTQYF.

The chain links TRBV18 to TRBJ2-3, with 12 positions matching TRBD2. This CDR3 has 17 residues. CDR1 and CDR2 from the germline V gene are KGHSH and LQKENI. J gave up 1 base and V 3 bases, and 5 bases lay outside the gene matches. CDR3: CASSPASGGAGTDTQYF. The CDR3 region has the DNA TGTGCCAGCTCACCTGCTAGCGGGGGGGCAGGCACAGATACGCAGTATTTT. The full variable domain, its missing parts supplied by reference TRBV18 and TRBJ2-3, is NAGVMQNPRHLVRRRGQEARLRCSPMKGHSHVYWYRQLPEEGLKFMVYLQKENIIDESGMPKERFSAEFPKEGPSILRIQQVVRGDSAAYFCASSPASGGAGTDTQYFGPGTRLTVL.

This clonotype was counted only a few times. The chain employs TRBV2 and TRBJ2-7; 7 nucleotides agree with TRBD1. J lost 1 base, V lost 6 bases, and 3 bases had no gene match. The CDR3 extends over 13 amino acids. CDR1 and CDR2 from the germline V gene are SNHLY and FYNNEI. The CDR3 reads CASRPTGSYEQYF. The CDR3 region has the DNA TGTGCCAGCAGACCGACAGGGTCCTACGAGCAGTACTTC.

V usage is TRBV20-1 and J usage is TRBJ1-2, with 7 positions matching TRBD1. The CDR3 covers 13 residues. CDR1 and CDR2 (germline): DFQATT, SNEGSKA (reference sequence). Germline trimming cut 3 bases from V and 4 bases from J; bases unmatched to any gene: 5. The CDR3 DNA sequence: TGCAGTGCTAGCTTCCCAGGGGGCTATGGCTACACCTTC. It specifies CSASFPGGYGYTF.

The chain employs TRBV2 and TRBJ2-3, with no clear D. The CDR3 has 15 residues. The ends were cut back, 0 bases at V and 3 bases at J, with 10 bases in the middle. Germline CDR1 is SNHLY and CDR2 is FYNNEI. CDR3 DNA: TGTGCCAGCAGTGAAGCTGGGTTGCTAACAGATACGCAGTATTTT. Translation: CASSEAGLLTDTQYF.